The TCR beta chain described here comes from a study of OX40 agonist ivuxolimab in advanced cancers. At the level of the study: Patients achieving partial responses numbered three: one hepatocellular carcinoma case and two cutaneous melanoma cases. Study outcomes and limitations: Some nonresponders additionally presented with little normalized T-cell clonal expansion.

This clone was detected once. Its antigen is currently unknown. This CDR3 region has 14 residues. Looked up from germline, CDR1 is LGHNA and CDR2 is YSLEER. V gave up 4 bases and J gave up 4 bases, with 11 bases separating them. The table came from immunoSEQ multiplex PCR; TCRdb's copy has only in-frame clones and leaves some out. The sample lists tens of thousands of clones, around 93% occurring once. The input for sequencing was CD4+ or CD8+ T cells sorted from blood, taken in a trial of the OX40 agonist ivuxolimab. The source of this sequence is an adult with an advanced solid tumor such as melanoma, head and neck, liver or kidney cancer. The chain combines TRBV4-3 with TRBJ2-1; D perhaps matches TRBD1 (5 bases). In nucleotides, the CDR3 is TGCGCCAGCAGCCCATCGGCAGGGTACAATGAGCAGTTCTTC. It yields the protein CASSPSAGYNEQFF.